This T cell receptor (beta chain) was profiled in a study of shared clonotypes between healthy human individuals. Study context: Donors had three CD4 naive, three CD4 memory, two CD8 naive and one CD8 memory plate apiece.

Germline V lookup: CDR1 MDHEN, CDR2 SYDVKM. Trimming cost V 3 bases and J 3 bases, with 9 bases left between them. This CDR3 is 13 amino acids long. CD45RO-negative, CCR7-selected cells formed the naive CD8 fraction, which excluded terminally differentiated effector memory CD45RA+ cells. Execution of the assay was at deep level. Per the original data handling: In the immunoSEQ data, sequences were junction-only and lacked quality scores, so filtering differed. Profiled with immunoSEQ multiplex PCR; TCRdb holds only in-frame clones, not every one. The V and J calls and the clone size are those of that table, but D and trimming were determined from the DNA. The sample yields around 1,900,000 clones, approximately 92% seen once. General observations from the study: Memory subsets had estimated richness that was generally smaller than that of naive subsets.

A word on this clone: Its target is unknown. In the same sample, other DNA sequences code for this CDR3.

This chain uses TRBV28 with TRBJ2-7; D is perhaps TRBD1 (6 bases). This TCR was sampled from a man between 18 and 29 years old in good health. Some clones in this sample may be carry-over from other donors' samples. Sequencing used naive CD8+ T cells from PBMCs. As DNA, the CDR3 is TGTGCCAGCAGTTTCTTAGGGGGCTACGAGCAGTACTTC. It is translated as CASSFLGGYEQYF.